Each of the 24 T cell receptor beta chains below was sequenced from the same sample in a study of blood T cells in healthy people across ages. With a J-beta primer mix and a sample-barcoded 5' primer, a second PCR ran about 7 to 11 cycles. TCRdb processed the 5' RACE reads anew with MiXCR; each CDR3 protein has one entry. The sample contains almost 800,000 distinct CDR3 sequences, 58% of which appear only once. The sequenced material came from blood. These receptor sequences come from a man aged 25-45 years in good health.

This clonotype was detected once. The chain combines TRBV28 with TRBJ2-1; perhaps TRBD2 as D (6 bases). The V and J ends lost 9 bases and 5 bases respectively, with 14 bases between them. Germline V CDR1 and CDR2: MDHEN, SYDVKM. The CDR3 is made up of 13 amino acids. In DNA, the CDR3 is TGTGCCAGTACGGGACTTCTTCACAATGAGCAGTTCTTC. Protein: CASTGLLHNEQFF.

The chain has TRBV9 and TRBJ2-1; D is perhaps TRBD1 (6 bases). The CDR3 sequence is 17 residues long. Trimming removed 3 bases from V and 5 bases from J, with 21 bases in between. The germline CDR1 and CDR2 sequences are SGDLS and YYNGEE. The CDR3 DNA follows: TGTGCCAGCAGCGCCCCGTTTGGGGGCGGAGGAAACAATGAGCAGTTCTTC. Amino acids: CASSAPFGGGGNNEQFF.

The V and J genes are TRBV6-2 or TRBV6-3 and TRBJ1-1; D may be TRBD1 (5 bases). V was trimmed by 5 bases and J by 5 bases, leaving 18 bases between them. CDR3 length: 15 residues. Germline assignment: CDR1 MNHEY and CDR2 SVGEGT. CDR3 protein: CASSRDRGSGTEAFF. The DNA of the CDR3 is TGTGCCAGCAGTCGGGACCGAGGCAGCGGTACTGAAGCTTTCTTT.

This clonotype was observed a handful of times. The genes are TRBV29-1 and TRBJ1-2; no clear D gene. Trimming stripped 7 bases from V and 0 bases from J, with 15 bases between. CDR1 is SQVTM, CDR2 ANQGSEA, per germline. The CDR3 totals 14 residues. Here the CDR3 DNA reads TGCAGCGCTTTCGTTCCGGGAACTAACTATGGCTACACCTTC. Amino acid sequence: CSAFVPGTNYGYTF.

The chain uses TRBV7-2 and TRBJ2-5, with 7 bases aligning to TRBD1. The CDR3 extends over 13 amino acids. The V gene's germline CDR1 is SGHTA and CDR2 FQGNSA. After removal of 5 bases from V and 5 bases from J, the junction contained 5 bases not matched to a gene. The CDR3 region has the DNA TGTGCCAGCAGCACAGGGGTCTGGGAGACCCAGTACTTC. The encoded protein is CASSTGVWETQYF.

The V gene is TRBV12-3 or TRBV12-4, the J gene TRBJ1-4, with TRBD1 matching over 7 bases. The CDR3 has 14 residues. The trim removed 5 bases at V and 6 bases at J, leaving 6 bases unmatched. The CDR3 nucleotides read TGTGCCAGCAGTGGGCCAGGGGGGCATGAAAAACTGTTTTTT. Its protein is CASSGPGGHEKLFF.

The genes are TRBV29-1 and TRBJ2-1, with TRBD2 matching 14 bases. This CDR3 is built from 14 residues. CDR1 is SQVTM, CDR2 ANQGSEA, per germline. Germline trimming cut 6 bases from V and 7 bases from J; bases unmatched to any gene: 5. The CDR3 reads CSVDRLAGGNEQFF. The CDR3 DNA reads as TGCAGCGTGGATAGACTAGCGGGAGGGAATGAGCAGTTCTTC.

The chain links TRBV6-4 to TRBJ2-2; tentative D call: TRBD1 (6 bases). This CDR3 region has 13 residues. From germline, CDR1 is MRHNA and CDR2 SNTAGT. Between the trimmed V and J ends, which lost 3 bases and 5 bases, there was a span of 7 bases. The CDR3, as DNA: TGTGCCAGCAGTGAACAGGGTACCGGGGAGCTGTTTTTT. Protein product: CASSEQGTGELFF.

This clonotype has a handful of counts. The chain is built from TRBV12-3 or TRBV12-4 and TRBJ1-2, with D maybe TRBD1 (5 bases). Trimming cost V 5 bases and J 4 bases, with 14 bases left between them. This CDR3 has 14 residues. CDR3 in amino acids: CASSPTGSGYGYTF. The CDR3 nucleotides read TGTGCCAGCAGTCCAACAGGTTCTGGCTATGGCTACACCTTC.

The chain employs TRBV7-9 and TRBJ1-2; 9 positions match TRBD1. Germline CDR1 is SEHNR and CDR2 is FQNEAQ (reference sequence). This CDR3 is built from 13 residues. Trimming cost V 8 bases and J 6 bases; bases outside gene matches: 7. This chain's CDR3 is CASPGQGTDGYTF. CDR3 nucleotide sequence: TGTGCCAGCCCGGGACAGGGAACGGATGGCTACACCTTC.

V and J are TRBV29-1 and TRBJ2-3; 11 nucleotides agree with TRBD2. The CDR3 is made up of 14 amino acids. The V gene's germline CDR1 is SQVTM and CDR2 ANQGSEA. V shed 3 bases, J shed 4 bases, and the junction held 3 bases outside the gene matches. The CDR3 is CSVETSGTPDTQYF. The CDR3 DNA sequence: TGCAGCGTTGAGACTAGCGGGACTCCAGATACGCAGTATTTT.

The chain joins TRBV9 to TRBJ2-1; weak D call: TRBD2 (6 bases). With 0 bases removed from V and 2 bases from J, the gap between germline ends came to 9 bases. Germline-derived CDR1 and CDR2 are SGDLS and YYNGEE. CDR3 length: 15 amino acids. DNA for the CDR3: TGTGCCAGCAGCGTAGACGGGAGACCCTACAATGAGCAGTTCTTC. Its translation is CASSVDGRPYNEQFF.

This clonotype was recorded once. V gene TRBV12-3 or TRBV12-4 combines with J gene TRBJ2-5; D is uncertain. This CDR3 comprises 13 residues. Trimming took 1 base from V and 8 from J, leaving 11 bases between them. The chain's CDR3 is CASSLDSPGTQYF. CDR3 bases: TGTGCCAGCAGTTTAGACTCCCCCGGAACCCAGTACTTC.

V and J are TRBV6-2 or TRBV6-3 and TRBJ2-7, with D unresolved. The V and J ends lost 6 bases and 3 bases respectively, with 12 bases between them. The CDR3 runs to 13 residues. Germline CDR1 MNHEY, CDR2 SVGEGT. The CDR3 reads CASRVMPLYEQYF. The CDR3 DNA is TGTGCCAGCAGAGTTATGCCCCTCTACGAGCAGTACTTC.

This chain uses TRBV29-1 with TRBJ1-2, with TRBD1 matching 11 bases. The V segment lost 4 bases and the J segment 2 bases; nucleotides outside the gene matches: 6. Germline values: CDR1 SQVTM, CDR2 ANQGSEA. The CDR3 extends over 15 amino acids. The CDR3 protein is CSVVTRDRGNYGYTF. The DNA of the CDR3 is TGCAGCGTTGTTACCCGGGACAGGGGGAACTATGGCTACACCTTC. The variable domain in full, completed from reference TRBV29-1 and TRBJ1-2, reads SAVISQKPSRDICQRGTSLTIQCQVDSQVTMMFWYRQQPGQSLTLIATANQGSEATYESGFVIDKFPISRPNLTFSTLTVSNMSPEDSSIYLCSVVTRDRGNYGYTFGSGTRLTVV.

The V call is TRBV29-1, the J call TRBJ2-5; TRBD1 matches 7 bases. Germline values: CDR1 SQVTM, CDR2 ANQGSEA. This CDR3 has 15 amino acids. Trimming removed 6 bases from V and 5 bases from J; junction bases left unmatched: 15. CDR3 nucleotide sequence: TGCAGCGTCCCTTCTTTAGGGACAGCGTGGGAGACCCAGTACTTC. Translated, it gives CSVPSLGTAWETQYF. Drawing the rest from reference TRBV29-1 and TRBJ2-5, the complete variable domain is SAVISQKPSRDICQRGTSLTIQCQVDSQVTMMFWYRQQPGQSLTLIATANQGSEATYESGFVIDKFPISRPNLTFSTLTVSNMSPEDSSIYLCSVPSLGTAWETQYFGPGTRLLVL.

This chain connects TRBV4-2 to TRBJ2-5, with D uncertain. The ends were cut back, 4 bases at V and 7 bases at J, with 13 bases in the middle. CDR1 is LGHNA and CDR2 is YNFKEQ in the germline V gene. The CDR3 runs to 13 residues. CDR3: CASSREHEGTQYF. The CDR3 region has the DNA TGTGCCAGCAGCCGCGAGCATGAAGGGACCCAGTACTTC.

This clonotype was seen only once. CDR3 loop: CASSLTRGSLDTQYF. In DNA, the CDR3 is TGTGCCAGCAGTTTGACTAGAGGGAGTTTGGATACGCAGTATTTT. The chain is built from TRBV12-3 or TRBV12-4 and TRBJ2-3; weak D call: TRBD2 (6 bases). The CDR3 extends over 15 amino acids. The germline V and J ends were trimmed by 3 bases and 6 bases, with 16 bases remaining between them.

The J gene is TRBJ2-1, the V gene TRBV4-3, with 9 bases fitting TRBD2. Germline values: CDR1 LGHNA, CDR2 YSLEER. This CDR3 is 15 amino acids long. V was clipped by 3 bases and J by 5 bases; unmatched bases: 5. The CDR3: CASSQETSGHNEQFF. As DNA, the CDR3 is TGCGCCAGCAGCCAGGAGACTAGCGGCCACAATGAGCAGTTCTTC.

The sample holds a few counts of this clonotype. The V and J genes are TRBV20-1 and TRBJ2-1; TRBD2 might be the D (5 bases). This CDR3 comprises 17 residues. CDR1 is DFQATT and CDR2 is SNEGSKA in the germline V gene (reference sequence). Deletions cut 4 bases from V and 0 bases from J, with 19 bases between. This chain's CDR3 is CSATDPGYFHSYNEQFF. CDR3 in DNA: TGCAGTGCTACGGACCCGGGATACTTCCACTCCTACAATGAGCAGTTCTTC.

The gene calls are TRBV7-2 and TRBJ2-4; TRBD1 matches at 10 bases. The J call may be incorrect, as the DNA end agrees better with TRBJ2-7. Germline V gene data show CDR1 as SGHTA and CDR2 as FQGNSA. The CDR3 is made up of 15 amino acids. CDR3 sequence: CASSFKGQGSYEQYF. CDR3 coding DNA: TGTGCCAGCAGCTTCAAGGGACAGGGGTCATACGAGCAGTACTTC.

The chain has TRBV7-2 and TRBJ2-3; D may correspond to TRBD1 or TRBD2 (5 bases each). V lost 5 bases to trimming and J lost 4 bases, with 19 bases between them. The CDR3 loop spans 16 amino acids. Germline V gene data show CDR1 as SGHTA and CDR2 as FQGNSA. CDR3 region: CASSLPGPAPSDTQYF. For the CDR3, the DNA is TGTGCCAGCAGCCTACCGGGGCCGGCCCCATCAGATACGCAGTATTTT.

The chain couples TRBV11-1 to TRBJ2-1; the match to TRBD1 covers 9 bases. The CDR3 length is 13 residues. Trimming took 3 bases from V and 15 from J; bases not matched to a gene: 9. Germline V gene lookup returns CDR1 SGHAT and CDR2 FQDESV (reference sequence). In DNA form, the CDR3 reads TGTGCCAGCAGCTTCCCCGGGACAGGGAAGTGGTTCTTC. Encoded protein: CASSFPGTGKWFF.

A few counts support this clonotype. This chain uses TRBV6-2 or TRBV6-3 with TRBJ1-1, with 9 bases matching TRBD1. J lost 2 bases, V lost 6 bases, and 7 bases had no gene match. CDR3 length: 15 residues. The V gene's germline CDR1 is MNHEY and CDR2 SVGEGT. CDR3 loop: CASRTGGLGNTEAFF. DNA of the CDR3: TGTGCCAGCAGAACAGGGGGCTTGGGTAACACTGAAGCTTTCTTT.